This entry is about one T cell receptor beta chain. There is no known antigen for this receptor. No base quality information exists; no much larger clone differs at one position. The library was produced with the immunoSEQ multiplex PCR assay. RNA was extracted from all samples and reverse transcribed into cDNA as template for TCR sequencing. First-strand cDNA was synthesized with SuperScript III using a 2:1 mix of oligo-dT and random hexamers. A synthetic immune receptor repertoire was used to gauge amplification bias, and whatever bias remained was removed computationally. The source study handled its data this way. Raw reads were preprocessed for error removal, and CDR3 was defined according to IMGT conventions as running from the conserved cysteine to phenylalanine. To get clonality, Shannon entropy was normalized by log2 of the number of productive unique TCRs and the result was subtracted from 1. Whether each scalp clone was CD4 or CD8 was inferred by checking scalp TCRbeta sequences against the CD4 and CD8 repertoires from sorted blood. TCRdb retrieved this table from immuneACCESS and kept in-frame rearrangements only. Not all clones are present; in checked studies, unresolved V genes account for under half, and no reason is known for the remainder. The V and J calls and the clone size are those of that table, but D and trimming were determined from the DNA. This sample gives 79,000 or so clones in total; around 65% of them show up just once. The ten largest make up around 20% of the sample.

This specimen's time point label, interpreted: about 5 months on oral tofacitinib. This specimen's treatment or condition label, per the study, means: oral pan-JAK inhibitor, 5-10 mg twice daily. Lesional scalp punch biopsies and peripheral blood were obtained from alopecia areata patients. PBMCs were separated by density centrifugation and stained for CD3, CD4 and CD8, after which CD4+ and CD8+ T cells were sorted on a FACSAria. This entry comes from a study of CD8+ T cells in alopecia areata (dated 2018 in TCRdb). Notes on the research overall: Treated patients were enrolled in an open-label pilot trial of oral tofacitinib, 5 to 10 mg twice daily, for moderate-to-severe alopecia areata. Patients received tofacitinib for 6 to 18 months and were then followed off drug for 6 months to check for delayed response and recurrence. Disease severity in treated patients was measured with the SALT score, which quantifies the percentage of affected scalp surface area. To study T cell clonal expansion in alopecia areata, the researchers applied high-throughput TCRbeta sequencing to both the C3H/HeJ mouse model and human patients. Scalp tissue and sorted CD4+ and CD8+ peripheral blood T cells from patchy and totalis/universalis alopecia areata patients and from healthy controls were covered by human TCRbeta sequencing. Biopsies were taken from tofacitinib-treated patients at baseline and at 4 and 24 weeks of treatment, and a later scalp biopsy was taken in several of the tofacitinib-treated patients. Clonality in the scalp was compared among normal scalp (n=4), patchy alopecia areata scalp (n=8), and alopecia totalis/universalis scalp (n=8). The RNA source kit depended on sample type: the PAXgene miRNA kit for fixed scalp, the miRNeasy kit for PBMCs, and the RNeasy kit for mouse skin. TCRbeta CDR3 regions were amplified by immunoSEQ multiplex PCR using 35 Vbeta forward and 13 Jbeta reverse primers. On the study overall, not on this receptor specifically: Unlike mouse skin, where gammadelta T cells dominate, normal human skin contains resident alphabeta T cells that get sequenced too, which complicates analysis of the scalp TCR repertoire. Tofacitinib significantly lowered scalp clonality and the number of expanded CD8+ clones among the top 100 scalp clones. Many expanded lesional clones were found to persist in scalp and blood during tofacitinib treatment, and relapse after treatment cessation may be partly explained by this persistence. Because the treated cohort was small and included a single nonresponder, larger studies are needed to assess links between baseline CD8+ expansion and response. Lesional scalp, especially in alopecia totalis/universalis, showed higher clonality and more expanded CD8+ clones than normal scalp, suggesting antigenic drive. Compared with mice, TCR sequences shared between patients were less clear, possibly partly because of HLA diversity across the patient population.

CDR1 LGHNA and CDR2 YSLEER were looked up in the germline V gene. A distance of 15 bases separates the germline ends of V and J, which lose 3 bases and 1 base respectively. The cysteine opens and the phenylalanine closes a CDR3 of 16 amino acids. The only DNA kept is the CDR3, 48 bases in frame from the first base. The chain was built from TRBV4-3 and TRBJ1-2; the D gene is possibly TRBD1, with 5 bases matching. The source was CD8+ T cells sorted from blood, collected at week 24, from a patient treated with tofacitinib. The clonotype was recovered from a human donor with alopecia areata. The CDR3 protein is CASSQSVAGRNYGYTF. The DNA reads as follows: TGCGCCAGCAGCCAGTCCGTAGCAGGGCGTAACTATGGCTACACCTTC.